This TCR beta chain originates from a study of early T cells in non-severe SARS-CoV-2 infection. Individual cDNA molecules received unique molecular identifiers. MiXCR, run by TCRdb on the 5' RACE reads, gives a single entry per CDR3 protein. The data hold roughly 30,000 distinct CDR3 sequences, with approximately 4.2% observed a single time. The CDR3 consists of 13 residues. Germline V gene data show CDR1 as DFQATT and CDR2 as SNEGSKA (reference sequence). Trimming pared 4 bases from V and 4 bases from J, leaving 11 bases between. In this sample, this clonotype turned up many times. The clonotype was recovered from an adult who was a healthcare worker with PCR-confirmed SARS-CoV-2 infection or an uninfected control (not recorded which). The sequenced sample was whole blood. This rearrangement joins TRBV20-1 to TRBJ2-1; tentatively, D is TRBD1 (5 bases). The CDR3: CSAIGQGYNEQFF. DNA for the CDR3: TGCAGTGCTATAGGCCAGGGTTACAATGAGCAGTTCTTC.